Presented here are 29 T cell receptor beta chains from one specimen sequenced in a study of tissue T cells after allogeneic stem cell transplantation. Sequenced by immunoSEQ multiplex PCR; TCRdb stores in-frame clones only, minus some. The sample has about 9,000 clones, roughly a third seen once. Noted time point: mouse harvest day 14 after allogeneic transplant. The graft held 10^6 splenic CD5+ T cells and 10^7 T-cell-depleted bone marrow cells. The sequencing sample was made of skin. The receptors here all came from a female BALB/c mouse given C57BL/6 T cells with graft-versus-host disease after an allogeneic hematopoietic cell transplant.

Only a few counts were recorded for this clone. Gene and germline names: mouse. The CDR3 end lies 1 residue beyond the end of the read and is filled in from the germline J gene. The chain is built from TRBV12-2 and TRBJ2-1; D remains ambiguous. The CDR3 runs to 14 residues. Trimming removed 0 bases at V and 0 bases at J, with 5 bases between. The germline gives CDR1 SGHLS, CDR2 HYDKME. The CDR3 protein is CASSLAANYAEQFF. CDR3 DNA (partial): TGTGCCAGCTCTCTCGCAGCTAACTATGCTGAGCAGTTC. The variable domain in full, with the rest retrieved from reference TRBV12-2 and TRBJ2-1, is NSGVVQSPRYIIKGKGERSILKCIPISGHLSVAWYQQTQGQELKFFIQHYDKMERDKGNLPSRFSVQQFDDYHSEMNMSALELEDSAVYFCASSLAANYAEQFFGPGTRLTVL.

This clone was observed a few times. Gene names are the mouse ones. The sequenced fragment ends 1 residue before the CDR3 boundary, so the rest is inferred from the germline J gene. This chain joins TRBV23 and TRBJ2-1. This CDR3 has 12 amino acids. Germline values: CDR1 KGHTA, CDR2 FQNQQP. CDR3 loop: CSSSQSGNEQFF. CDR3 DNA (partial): TGCTCCAGCAGTCAATCGGGCAATGAGCAGTTC.

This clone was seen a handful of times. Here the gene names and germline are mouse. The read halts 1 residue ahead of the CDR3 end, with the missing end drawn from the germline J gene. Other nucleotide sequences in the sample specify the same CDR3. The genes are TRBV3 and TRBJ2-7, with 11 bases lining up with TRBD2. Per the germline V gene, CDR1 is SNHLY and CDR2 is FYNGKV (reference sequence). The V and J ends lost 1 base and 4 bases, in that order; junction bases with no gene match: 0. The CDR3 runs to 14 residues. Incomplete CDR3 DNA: TGTGCCAGCAGCTTAGGGACTGGGGGGTATGAACAGTAC. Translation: CASSLGTGGYEQY. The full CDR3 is CASSLGTGGYEQYF.

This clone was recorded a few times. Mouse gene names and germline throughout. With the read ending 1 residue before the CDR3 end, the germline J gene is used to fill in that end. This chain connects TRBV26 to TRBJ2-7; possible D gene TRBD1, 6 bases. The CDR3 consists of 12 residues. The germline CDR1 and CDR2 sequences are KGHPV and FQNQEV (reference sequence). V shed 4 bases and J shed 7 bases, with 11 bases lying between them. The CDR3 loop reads CASSPQGREQYF. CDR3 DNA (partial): TGTGCCAGCAGTCCGCAGGGGAGGGAACAGTAC.

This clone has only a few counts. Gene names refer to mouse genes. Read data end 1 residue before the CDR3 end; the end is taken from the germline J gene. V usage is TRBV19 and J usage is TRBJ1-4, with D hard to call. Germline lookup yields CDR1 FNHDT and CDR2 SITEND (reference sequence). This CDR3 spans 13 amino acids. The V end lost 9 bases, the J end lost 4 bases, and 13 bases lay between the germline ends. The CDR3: CAKGGRGNERLFF. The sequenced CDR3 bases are TGTGCCAAGGGCGGACGGGGCAACGAAAGATTATTT.

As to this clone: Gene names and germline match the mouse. Incomplete CDR3 DNA: TGTGCCAGCAGTTTAGCGCTGGGGGGGCGCCTTGAACAGTAC. It translates to CASSLALGGRLEQY. From start to end, the CDR3 is CASSLALGGRLEQYF. This chain uses TRBV15 with TRBJ2-7; the match to TRBD2 covers 10 bases. From the germline J gene comes the end of the CDR3, since the read stops 1 residue before it. The germline gives CDR1 SGHND, CDR2 FRSKSL. CDR3 length: 15 amino acids. V was clipped by 0 bases and J by 6 bases; unmatched bases: 5. Full variable domain (rest looked up from reference TRBV15 and TRBJ2-7): DAGVTQTPRHEVAEKGQTIILKCEPVSGHNDLFWYRQTKIQGLELLSYFRSKSLMEDGGAFKDRFKAEMLNSSFSTLKIQPTEPKDSAVYLCASSLALGGRLEQYFGPGTRLTVL.

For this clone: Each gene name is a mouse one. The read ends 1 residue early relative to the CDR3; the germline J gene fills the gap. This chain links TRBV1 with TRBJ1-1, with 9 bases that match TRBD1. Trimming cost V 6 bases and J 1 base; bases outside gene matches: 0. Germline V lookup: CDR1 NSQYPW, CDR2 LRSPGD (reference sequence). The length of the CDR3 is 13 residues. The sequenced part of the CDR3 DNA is TGCACCTGCAGGGGACAGGGGAACACAGAAGTCTTC. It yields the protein CTCRGQGNTEVF. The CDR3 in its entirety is CTCRGQGNTEVFF.

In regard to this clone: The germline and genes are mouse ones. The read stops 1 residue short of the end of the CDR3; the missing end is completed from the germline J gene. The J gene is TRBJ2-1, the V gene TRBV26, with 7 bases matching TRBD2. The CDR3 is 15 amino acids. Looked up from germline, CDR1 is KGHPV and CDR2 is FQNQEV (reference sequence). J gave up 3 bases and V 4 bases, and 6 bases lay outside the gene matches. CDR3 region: CASSPRTGLYAEQFF. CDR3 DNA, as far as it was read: TGTGCCAGCAGTCCCCGGACTGGTCTCTATGCTGAGCAGTTC.

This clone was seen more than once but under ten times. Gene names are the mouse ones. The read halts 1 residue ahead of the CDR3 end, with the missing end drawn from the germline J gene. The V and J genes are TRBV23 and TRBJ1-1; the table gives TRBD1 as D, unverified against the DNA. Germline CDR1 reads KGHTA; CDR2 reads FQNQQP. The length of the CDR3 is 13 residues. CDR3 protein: CSSSPTANTEVFF. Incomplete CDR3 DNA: TGCTCCAGCAGCCCTACAGCAAACACAGAAGTCTTC.

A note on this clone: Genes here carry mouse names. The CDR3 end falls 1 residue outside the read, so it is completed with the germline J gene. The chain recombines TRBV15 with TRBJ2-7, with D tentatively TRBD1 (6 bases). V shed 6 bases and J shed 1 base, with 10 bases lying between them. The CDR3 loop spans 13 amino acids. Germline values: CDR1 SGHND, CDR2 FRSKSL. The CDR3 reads CASSPGHSYEQYF. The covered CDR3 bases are TGTGCCAGCAGCCCGGGACATTCCTATGAACAGTAC.

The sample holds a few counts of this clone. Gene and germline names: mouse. The chain's CDR3 is CASSLTGTGPGNTLYF. Partial CDR3 DNA: TGTGCCAGCAGTCTGACCGGGACAGGGCCTGGAAATACGCTCTAT. The V call is TRBV26, the J call TRBJ1-3; 9 bases line up with TRBD1. The read finishes 1 residue shy of the CDR3 end, and the germline J gene is used to complete it. V was pared by 2 bases and J by 2 bases, with 4 bases of the junction left unmatched. CDR1 and CDR2 (germline): KGHPV, FQNQEV (reference sequence). The CDR3 is 16 residues long.

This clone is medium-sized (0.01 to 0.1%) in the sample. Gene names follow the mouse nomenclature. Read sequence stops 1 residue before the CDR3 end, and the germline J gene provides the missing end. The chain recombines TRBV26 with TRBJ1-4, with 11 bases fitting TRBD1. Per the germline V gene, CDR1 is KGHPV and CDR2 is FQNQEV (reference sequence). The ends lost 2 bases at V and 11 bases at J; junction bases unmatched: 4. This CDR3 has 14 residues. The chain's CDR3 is CASSLGQGARRLFF. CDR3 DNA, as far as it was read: TGTGCCAGCAGTCTGGGACAGGGGGCGAGGAGATTATTT. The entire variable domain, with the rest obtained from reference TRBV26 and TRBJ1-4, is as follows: NSKVIQTPRYLVKGQGQKAKMRCIPEKGHPVVFWYQQNKNNEFKFLINFQNQEVLQQIDMTEKRFSAECPSNSPCSLEIQSSEAGDSALYLCASSLGQGARRLFFGHGTKLSVL.

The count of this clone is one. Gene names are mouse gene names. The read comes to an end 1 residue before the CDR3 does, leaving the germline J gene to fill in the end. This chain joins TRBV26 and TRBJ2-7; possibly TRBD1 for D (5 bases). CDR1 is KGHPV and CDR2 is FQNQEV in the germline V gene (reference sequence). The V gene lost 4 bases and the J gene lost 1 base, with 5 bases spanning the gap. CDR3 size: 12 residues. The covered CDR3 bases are TGTGCCAGCAGTCGACAGTCCTATGAACAGTAC. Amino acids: CASSRQSYEQY. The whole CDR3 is CASSRQSYEQYF.

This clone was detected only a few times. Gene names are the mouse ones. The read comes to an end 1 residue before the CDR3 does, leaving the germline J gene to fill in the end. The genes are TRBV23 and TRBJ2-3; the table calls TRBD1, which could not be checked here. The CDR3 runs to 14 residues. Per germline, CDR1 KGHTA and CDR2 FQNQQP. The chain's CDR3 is CSSSPTGGAETLYF. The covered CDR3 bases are TGCTCCAGCAGTCCCACAGGGGGAGCAGAAACGCTGTAT.

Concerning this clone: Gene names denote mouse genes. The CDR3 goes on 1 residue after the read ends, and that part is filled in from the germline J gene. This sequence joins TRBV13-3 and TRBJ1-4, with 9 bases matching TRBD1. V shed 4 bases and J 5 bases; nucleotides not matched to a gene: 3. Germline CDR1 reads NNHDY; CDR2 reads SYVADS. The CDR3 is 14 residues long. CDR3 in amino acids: CASSRDRANERLFF. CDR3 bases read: TGTGCCAGCAGTCGGGACAGGGCGAACGAAAGATTATTT.

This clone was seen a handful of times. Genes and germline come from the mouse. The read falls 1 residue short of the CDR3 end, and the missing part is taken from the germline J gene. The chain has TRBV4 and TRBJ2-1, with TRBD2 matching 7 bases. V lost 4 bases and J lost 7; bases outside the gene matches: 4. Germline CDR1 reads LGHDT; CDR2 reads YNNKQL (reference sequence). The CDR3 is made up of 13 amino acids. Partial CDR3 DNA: TGTGCCAGCAGCTTTGGGGGGTCGGCTGAGCAGTTC. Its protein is CASSFGGSAEQF. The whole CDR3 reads CASSFGGSAEQFF.

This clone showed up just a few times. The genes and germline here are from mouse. CDR3 in amino acids: CASSYNQNTLYF. CDR3 DNA, as far as it was read: TGTGCCAGCAGCTACAATCAAAACACCTTGTAC. The V and J genes are TRBV4 and TRBJ2-4; D is unclear. The read comes to an end 1 residue before the CDR3 does, leaving the germline J gene to fill in the end. The CDR3 contains 12 residues. V lost 3 bases and J lost 2, with 3 bases in between. Germline V gene lookup returns CDR1 LGHDT and CDR2 YNNKQL (reference sequence).

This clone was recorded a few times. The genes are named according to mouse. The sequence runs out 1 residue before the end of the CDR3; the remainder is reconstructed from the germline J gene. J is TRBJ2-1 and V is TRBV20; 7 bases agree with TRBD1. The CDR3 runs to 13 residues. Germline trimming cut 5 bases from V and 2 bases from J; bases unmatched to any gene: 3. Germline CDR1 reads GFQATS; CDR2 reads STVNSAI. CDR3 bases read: TGTGGTGCTCCACAGGGGTACTATGCTGAGCAGTTC. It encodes CGAPQGYYAEQF. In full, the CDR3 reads CGAPQGYYAEQFF.

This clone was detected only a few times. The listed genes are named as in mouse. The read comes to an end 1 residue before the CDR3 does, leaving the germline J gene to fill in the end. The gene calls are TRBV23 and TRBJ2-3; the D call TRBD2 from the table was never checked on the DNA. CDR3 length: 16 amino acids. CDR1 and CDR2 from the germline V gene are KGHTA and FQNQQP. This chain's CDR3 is CSSSPGLGTSAETLYF. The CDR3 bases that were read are TGCTCCAGCAGCCCGGGACTGGGGACTAGTGCAGAAACGCTGTAT.

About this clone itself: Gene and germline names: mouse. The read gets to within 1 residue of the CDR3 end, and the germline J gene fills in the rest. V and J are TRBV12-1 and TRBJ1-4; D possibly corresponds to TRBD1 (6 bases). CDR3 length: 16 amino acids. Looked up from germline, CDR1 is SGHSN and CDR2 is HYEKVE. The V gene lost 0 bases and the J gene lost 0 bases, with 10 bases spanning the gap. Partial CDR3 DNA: TGTGCCAGCTCTCTCGGGGGGCTTTTTTCCAACGAAAGATTATTT. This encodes CASSLGGLFSNERLF. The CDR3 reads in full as CASSLGGLFSNERLFF.

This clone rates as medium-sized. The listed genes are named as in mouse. The sequenced CDR3 bases are TGTGCCAGCAGTCTGACTGGGACCTATGAACAGTAC. Translated: CASSLTGTYEQY. The whole CDR3 sequence reads CASSLTGTYEQYF. V and J are TRBV26 and TRBJ2-7; tentatively, D is TRBD2 (6 bases). The CDR3 extends 1 residue past the end of the read, so its final part is completed from the germline J gene. Germline CDR1 and CDR2: KGHPV and FQNQEV (reference sequence). Deletions cut 2 bases from V and 2 bases from J, with 7 bases between. The CDR3 is made up of 13 amino acids.

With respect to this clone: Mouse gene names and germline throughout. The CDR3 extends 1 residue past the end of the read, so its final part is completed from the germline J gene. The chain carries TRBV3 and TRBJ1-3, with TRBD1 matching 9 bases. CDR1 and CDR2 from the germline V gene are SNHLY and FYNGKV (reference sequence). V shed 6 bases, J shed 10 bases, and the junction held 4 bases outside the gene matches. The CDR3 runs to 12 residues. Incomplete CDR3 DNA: TGTGCCAGCAGTCCACAGGGGGCGACGCTCTAT. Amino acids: CASSPQGATLY. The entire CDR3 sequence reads CASSPQGATLYF.

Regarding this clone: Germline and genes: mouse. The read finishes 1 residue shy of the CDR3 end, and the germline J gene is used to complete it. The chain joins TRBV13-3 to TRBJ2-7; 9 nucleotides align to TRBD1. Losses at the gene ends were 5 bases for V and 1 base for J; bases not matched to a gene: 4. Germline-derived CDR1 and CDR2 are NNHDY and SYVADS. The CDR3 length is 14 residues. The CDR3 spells CASSPGQGSYEQYF. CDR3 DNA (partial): TGTGCCAGCAGCCCGGGACAGGGTTCCTATGAACAGTAC.

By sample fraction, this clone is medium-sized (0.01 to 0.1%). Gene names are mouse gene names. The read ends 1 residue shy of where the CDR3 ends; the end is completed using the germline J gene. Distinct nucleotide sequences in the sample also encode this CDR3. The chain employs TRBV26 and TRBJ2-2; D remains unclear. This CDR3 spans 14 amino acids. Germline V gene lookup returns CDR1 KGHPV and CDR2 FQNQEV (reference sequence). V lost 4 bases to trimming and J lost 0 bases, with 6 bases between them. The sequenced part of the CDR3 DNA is TGTGCCAGCAGTCCTACAGCAAACACCGGGCAGCTCTAC. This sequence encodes CASSPTANTGQLY. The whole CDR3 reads CASSPTANTGQLYF.

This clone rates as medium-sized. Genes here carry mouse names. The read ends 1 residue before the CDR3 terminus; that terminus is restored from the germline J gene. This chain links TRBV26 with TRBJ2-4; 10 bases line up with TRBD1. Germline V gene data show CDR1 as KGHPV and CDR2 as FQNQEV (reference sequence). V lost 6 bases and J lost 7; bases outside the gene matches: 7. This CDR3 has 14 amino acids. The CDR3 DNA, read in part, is TGTGCCAGCAGCCCCGGGACAGGGGTGTACACCTTGTAC. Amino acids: CASSPGTGVYTLY. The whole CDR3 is CASSPGTGVYTLYF.

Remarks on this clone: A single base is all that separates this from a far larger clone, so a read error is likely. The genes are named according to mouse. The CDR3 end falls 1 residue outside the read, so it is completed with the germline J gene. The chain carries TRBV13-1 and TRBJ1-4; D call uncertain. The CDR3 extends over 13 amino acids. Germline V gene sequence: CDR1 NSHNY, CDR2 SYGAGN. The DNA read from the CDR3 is TGTGCCTGCAGTGATCCTTCCAACGAAAGATTATTT. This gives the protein CACSDPSNERLF. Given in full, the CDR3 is CACSDPSNERLFF.

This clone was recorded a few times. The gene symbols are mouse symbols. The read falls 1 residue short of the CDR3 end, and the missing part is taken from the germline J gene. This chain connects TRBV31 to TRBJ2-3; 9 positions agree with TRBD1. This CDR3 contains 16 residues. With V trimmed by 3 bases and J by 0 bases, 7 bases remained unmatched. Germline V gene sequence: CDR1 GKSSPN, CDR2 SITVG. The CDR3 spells CAWSLRTGESAETLYF. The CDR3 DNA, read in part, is TGTGCCTGGAGCCTCCGGACAGGGGAGAGTGCAGAAACGCTGTAT.

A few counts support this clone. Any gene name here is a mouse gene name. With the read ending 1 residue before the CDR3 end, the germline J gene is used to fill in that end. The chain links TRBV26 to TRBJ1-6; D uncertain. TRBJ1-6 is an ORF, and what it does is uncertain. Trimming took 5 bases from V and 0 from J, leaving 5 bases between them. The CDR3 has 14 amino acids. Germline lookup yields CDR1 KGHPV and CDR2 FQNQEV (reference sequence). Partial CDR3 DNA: TGTGCCAGCAGTTACGGTTCCTATAATTCGCCCCTCTAC. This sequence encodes CASSYGSYNSPLY. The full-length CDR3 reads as CASSYGSYNSPLYF.

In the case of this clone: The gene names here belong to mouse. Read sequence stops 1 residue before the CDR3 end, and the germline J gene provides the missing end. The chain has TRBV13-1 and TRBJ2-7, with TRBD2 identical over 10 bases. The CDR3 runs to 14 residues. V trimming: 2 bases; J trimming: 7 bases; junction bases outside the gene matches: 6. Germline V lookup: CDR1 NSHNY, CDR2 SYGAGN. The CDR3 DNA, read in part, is TGTGCCAGCAGTGAAGCTGGGGGGGCGCTGGAACAGTAC. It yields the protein CASSEAGGALEQY. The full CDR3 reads CASSEAGGALEQYF.